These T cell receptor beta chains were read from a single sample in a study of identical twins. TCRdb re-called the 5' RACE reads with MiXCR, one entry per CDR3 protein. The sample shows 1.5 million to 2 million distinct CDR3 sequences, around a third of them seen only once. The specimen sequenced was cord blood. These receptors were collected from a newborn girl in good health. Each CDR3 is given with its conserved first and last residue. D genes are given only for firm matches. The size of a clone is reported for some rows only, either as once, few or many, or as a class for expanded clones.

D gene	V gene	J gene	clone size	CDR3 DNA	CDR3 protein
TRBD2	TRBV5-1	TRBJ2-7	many	TGCGCCAGCAGCAAAACCGGGACTAGCGTCTCCTACGAGCAGTACTTC	CASSKTGTSVSYEQYF
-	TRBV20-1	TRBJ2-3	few	TGCAGTGCTGAACTAGGGAGCACAGATACGCAGTATTTT	CSAELGSTDTQYF
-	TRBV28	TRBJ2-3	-	TGTGCCAGCAGTGGGTATGGGGATTGGACTCTCCCAGATACGCAGTATTTT	CASSGYGDWTLPDTQYF
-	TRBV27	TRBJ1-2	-	TGTGCCAGCAGTTTCATCTTCGGGGAGGACTATGGCTACACCTTC	CASSFIFGEDYGYTF
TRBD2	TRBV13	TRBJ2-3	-	TGTGCCAGCAGCTCCTACCCTAGCGGGAGACCAGATACGCAGTATTTT	CASSSYPSGRPDTQYF
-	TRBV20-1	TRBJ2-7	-	TGCAGTGCCCTAGGTCACTTAAACTACGAGCAGTACTTC	CSALGHLNYEQYF
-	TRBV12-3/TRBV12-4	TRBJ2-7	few	TGTGCCAGCAGTCATACCGGGACTCCCCACGAGCAGTACTTC	CASSHTGTPHEQYF
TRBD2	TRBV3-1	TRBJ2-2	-	TGTGCCAGCAGCCAGCGGGGGGGCACCGGGGAGCTGTTTTTT	CASSQRGGTGELFF
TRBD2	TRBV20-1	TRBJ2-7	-	TGCAGTGCTAGAGATCAAGCGGGAGTTTACGAGCAGTACTTC	CSARDQAGVYEQYF
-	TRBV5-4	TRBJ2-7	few	TGTGCCACCTCATACTACAATGAGCAGTACTTC	CATSYYNEQYF
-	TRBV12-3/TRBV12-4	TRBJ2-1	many	TGTGCCAGCAGTTTCGAGATCGTGGGGGTAGAGCAGTTCTTC	CASSFEIVGVEQFF
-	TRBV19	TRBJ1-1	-	TGTGCCAGTAGTATATCGGGGCTATTGGACACTGAAGCTTTCTTT	CASSISGLLDTEAFF
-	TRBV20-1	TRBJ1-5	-	TGCAGTGCTAAAGAGGTTGTGAGGGGGGGCAATCAGCCCCAGCATTTT	CSAKEVVRGGNQPQHF
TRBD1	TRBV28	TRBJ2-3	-	TGTGCCAGCAGCACAACAGGGGTAAGGGATACGCAGTATTTT	CASSTTGVRDTQYF
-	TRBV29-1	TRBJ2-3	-	TGCAGCGCCACGGACTGGGTAGGAGATACGCAGTATTTT	CSATDWVGDTQYF
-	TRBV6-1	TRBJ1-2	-	TGTGCCACCCAAGGGTACAGAACCCCCTATGACTACACCTTC	CATQGYRTPYDYTF
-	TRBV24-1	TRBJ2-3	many	TGTGCCACCAGTGACACCAAACGCACAGATACGCAGTATTTT	CATSDTKRTDTQYF
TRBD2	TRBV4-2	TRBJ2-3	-	TGTGCCAGCAGCCAAGGGACCGGGACTAGTGCAGATACGCAGTATTTT	CASSQGTGTSADTQYF
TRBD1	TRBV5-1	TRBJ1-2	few	TGCGCCAGCAGCTCGGGACAGGGGGCGGATGGCTACACCTTC	CASSSGQGADGYTF
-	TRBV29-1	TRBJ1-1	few	TGCAGCGTGAGGGGGTTGAACACTGAAGCTTTCTTT	CSVRGLNTEAFF
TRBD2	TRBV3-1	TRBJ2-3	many	TGTGCCAGCAGCCAAGATCGAACTAGCGGGAGTACAGATACGCAGTATTTT	CASSQDRTSGSTDTQYF
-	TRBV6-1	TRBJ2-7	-	TGTGCCAGCAGTCCCCGATCCGTCTACGAGCAGTACTTC	CASSPRSVYEQYF
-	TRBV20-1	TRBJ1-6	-	TGCAGTGCTAGAGTACAGGGCCGAAATTCACCCCTCCACTTT	CSARVQGRNSPLHF
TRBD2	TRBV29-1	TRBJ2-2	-	TGCAGCGGCGCGGGAGGGAGCACCGGGGAGCTGTTTTTT	CSGAGGSTGELFF
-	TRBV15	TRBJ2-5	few	TGTGCCACCAGCAGATACGGTACGGTCTCGGAGACCCAGTACTTC	CATSRYGTVSETQYF
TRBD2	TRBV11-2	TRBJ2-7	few	TGTGCCAGCAGCTTAGATGCCCTAGCGGGATACGAGCAGTACTTC	CASSLDALAGYEQYF
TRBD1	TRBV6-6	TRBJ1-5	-	TGTGCCAGCAGTTACGGGACAGGCCTTAGCAATCAGCCCCAGCATTTT	CASSYGTGLSNQPQHF
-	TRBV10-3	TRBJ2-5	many	TGTGCCATCAGTGAGTCTGTGGGAGAGACCCAGTACTTC	CAISESVGETQYF
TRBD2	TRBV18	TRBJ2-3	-	TGTGCCAGCTCGCGGTATAGCGGGCCTCACACAGATACGCAGTATTTT	CASSRYSGPHTDTQYF
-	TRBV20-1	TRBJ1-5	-	TGCAGTGCTACCCTCAAGGGGGGAGGGGGCAATCAGCCCCAGCATTTT	CSATLKGGGGNQPQHF
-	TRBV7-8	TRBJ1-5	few	TGTGCCAGCAGCTTAGCCTTCCAATTTGGGAGCAATCAGCCCCAGCATTTT	CASSLAFQFGSNQPQHF
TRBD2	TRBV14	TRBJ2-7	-	TGTGCCAGCAGCTCATCCACCGGGAGGACCCCCTACGAGCAGTACTTC	CASSSSTGRTPYEQYF
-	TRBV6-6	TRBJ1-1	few	TGTGCCAGCCGACCAGCAGGCCCCACTGAAGCTTTCTTT	CASRPAGPTEAFF
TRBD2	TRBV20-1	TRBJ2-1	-	TGCAGTGCCAACCCCGGGGGGGCTCGAAATGAGCAGTTCTTC	CSANPGGARNEQFF
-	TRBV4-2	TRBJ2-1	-	TGTGCCAGCAGCCAAGATAGTTGGGCATCCAACGAGCAGTTCTTC	CASSQDSWASNEQFF
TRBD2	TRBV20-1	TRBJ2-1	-	TGCAGTGCTAGACTAGCGGGGCCCAGCTCCTACAATGAGCAGTTCTTC	CSARLAGPSSYNEQFF
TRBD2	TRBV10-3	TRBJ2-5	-	TGTGCCATCAGTGACGTGAGGGGACTAGCGGGAATGGAGACCCAGTACTTC	CAISDVRGLAGMETQYF
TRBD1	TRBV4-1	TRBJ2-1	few	TGCGCCAGCAGCCACAAGACAGGGGTCTCCTACAATGAGCAGTTCTTC	CASSHKTGVSYNEQFF
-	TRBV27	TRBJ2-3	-	TGTGCCAGCACCTCGGACATCACAGATACGCAGTATTTT	CASTSDITDTQYF
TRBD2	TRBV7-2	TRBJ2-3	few	TGTGCCAGCAGCTTACTAGCGGGTTTTAGCACAGATACGCAGTATTTT	CASSLLAGFSTDTQYF
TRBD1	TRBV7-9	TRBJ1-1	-	TGTGCCAGCAGCGTTAACGGACAGGGGTGGTACACTGAAGCTTTCTTT	CASSVNGQGWYTEAFF
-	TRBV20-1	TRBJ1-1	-	TGCAGTGCCGCCTGGGGAGGGAACACTGAAGCTTTCTTT	CSAAWGGNTEAFF
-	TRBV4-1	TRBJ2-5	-	TGCGCCAGCACCCGAAAGGGGCAGGCTCAAGAGGCCCAGTACTTC	CASTRKGQAQEAQYF
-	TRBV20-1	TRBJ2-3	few	TGCAGTGCTAGAGAGCGACAAACAGATACGCAGTATTTT	CSARERQTDTQYF
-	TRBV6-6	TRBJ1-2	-	TGTGCCAGCAGTTACTCGAACGGACCCTATGGCTACACCTTC	CASSYSNGPYGYTF
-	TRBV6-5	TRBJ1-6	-	TGTGCCAGCAGTCGCACAGCGCCGCCCGTTTCACCCCTCCACTTT	CASSRTAPPVSPLHF
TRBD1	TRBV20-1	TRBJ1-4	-	TGCAGTGTCTCGACAGGGGACGAAAAACTGTTTTTT	CSVSTGDEKLFF
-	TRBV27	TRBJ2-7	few	TGTGCCAGCAACCTGAAGCGTCCAGGGTCCCACTACGAGCAGTACTTC	CASNLKRPGSHYEQYF
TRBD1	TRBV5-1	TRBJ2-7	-	TGCGCCAGCAGCTTGGGACAGGGGGAAAACTCCTACAATGAGCAGTACTTC	CASSLGQGENSYNEQYF
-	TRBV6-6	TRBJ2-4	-	TGTGCCAGCAGTTACTCGGTGTATACTGAGCAGTACTTC	CASSYSVYTEQYF
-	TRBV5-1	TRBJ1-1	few	TGCGCCAGCAGCTCGGCCTGGAGTGGGGGAACGAACACTGAAGCTTTCTTT	CASSSAWSGGTNTEAFF